This T cell receptor (beta chain) was identified during a study of human T cells and chemical hapten exposure. General study findings and limits: The count of PT1 expanded TCRs correlated positively with patch test score.

TCRdb redid the calling of the RACE reads with MiXCR, one entry per CDR3 protein. The repertoire holds some 53,000 distinct CDR3 sequences, with about 10% as singletons. Indicated time point: patch test 1, 2 weeks after DPC sensitization. Treatment meaning: therapeutic diphenylcyclopropenone sensitization with weekly scalp DPC. Researchers extracted total RNA from unfractionated whole blood. This CDR3 is built from 16 residues. The germline gives CDR1 MGHRA, CDR2 YSYEKL. V was clipped by 0 bases and J by 6 bases, with 14 bases between them. This clonotype was observed at least ten times. Its antigen is undetermined.

This chain joins TRBV4-1 and TRBJ1-4; D may be TRBD1 (5 bases). This specimen was whole blood, taken in connection with sensitization to the hapten diphenylcyclopropenone (DPC). The receptor comes from a woman in her forties with alopecia areata. Some clones in this sample may be carry-over from other donors' samples. Written as DNA, the CDR3 is TGCGCCAGCAGCCAAGATGTACCCGGGGGAGATGAAAAACTGTTTTTT. This sequence encodes CASSQDVPGGDEKLFF.